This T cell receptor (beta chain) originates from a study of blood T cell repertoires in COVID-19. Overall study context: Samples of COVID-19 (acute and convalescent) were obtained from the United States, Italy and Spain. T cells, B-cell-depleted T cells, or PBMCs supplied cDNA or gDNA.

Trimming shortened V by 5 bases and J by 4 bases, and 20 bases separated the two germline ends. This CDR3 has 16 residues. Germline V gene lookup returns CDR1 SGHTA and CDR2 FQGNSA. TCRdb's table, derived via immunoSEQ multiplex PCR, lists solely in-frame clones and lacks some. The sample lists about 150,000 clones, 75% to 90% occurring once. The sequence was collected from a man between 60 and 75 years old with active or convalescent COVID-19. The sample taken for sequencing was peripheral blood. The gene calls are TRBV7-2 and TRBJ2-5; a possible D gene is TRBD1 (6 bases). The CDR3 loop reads CASSEEVASGVETQYF. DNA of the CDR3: TGTGCCAGCAGCGAAGAGGTAGCGTCAGGGGTAGAGACCCAGTACTTC.